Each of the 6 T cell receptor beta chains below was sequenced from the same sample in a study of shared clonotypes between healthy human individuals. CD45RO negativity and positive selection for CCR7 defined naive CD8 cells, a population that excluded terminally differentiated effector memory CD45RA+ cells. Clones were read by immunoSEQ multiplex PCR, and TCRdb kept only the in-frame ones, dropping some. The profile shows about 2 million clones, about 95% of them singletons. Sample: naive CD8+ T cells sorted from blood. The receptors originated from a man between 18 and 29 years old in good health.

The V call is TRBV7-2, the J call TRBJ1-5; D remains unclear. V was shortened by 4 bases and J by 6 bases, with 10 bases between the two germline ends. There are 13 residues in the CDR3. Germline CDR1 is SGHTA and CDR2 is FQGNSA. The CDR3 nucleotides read TGTGCCAGCAGCTCTGTGGAGGGTCAGCCCCAGCATTTT. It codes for CASSSVEGQPQHF.

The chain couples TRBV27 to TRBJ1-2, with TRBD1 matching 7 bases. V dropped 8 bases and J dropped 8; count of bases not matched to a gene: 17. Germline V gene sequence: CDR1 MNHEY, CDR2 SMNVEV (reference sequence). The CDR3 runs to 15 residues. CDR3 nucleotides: TGTGCCAGCGGGGTGACAGGGATTAATATGCAGGGCTACACCTTC. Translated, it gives CASGVTGINMQGYTF.

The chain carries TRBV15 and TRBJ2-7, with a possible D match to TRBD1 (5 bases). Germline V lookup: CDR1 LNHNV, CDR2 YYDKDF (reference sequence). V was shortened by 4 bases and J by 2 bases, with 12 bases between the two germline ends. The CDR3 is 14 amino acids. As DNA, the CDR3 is TGTGCCACCAGCACCACAAGACAGACCTACGAGCAGTACTTC. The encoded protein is CATSTTRQTYEQYF.

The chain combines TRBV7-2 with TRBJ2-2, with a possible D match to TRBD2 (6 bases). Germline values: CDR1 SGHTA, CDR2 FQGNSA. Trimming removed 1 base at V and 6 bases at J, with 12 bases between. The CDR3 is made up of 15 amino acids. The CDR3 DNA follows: TGTGCCAGCAGCTTAGGGATTGGAGGGGCCGGGGAGCTGTTTTTT. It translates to CASSLGIGGAGELFF.

This chain's CDR3 is CASSYGTGTDTQYF. The DNA for the CDR3 is TGTGCCAGCAGTTACGGGACAGGAACAGATACGCAGTATTTT. The rearrangement joins TRBV27 to TRBJ2-3; 8 bases are shared with TRBD1. V lost 4 bases to trimming and J lost 3 bases; unmatched junction nucleotides: 3. CDR3 length equals 14 residues. CDR1 MNHEY and CDR2 SMNVEV come from the germline V gene (reference sequence).

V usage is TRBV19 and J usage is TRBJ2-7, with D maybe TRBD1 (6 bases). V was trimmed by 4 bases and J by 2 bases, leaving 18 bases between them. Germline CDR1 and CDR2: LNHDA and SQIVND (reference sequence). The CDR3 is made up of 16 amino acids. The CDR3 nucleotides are TGTGCCAGTAGTACTTTCAAGGACAGCAACCCCTACGAGCAGTACTTC. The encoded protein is CASSTFKDSNPYEQYF.